Below, 10 T cell receptor beta chains from the same sample are listed, as sequenced in a study of cytomegalovirus exposure and HLA in healthy donors (dated by TCRdb to 2016 to 2017). The library was built by means of the immunoSEQ multiplex PCR assay. The multiplex PCR relied on a mix of 60 forward primers for TCR Vbeta segments and 13 reverse primers for TCR Jbeta segments. TCRdb stores this immuneACCESS table with in-frame sequences only. Part of the clones is absent; in the studies checked, under half of the shortfall reflects unresolved V genes, and no reason is known for the rest. The sample table records over 150,000 clones; over 70% of these occur just once. The top ten hold roughly 3.6% of the sample. The sample comprised PBMCs. These receptors were obtained from a woman aged 60-75 years in good health and CMV-seropositive.

The chain couples TRBV27 to TRBJ2-6; D is possibly TRBD2 (7 bases). V lost 5 bases to trimming and J lost 0 bases, with 14 bases between them. The germline CDR1 and CDR2 sequences are MNHEY and SMNVEV (reference sequence). This CDR3 region has 17 residues. CDR3 DNA: TGTGCCAGCAGTCCACGGGGGGCTATCTCTGGGGCCAACGTCCTGACTTTC. The encoded protein is CASSPRGAISGANVLTF.

The V gene is TRBV7-2, the J gene TRBJ1-5, with D perhaps TRBD1 (6 bases). This CDR3 region has 17 residues. Per germline, CDR1 SGHTA and CDR2 FQGNSA. With 3 bases removed from V and 0 bases from J, the gap between germline ends came to 15 bases. The CDR3 bases are TGTGCCAGCAGCTTGCTAAGCCAGGGGAATAGCAATCAGCCCCAGCATTTT. Translating gives CASSLLSQGNSNQPQHF.

The chain joins TRBV6-4 to TRBJ2-7; D might be TRBD1 (6 bases). This CDR3 region has 14 residues. Per germline, CDR1 MRHNA and CDR2 SNTAGT. Trimming shortened V by 7 bases and J by 6 bases, and 19 bases separated the two germline ends. CDR3 nucleotide sequence: TGTGCCAGCATATTCGACAGGCGGAAAAGCGAGCAGTACTTC. Encoded protein: CASIFDRRKSEQYF.

The CDR3 loop is CASSYTTGGGELFF. CDR3 bases: TGTGCCAGCTCGTACACTACCGGTGGCGGGGAGCTGTTTTTT. This chain joins TRBV6-1 and TRBJ2-2; D is ambiguous. From germline, CDR1 is MNHNS and CDR2 SASEGT. The length of the CDR3 is 14 residues. With 8 bases removed from V and 7 bases from J, the gap between germline ends came to 17 bases.

The chain employs TRBV6-6 and TRBJ1-2; D is ambiguous. Germline V CDR1 and CDR2: MNHNY, SVGAGI (reference sequence). Trimming removed 3 bases at V and 2 bases at J, with 13 bases between. The length of the CDR3 is 15 residues. CDR3 sequence (DNA): TGTGCCAGCAGTTATCGACAAGCACAGAACTATGGCTACACCTTC. Protein: CASSYRQAQNYGYTF.

The rearrangement links TRBV13 to TRBJ1-1, with TRBD1 matching over 7 bases. CDR3 size: 21 residues. J was trimmed by 1 base and V by 5 bases; bases with no gene match: 25. Looked up from germline, CDR1 is PRHDT and CDR2 is FYEKMQ (reference sequence). In DNA form, the CDR3 reads TGTGCCAGCAGCCACTCTGAGACAAGACAGGGCAGGTATGGGACGAACACTGAAGCTTTCTTT. Translation gives CASSHSETRQGRYGTNTEAFF.

The rearrangement joins TRBV4-1 to TRBJ2-3; perhaps TRBD1 as D (6 bases). The germline gives CDR1 MGHRA, CDR2 YSYEKL. V was pared by 1 base and J by 4 bases, with 15 bases between. The CDR3 runs to 16 residues. CDR3 nucleotides: TGCGCCAGCAGCCAAGTTTTCCAGGGGAGCGCAGATACGCAGTATTTT. Translating gives CASSQVFQGSADTQYF.

This clone has just one count. This rearrangement joins TRBV18 to TRBJ2-7; TRBD1 agrees at 9 bases. In germline, CDR1 is KGHSH, CDR2 LQKENI. The CDR3 is 14 residues long. The junction had 8 bases not matched to a gene; V was cut back by 2 bases and J by 9 bases. This CDR3 is CASSPTGTGIWQYF. As DNA, the CDR3 is TGTGCCAGCTCACCAACCGGGACAGGGATTTGGCAGTACTTC.

The chain couples TRBV7-6 to TRBJ2-5; TRBD1 matches at 7 bases. CDR3 length: 14 amino acids. Germline V gives CDR1 SGHVS, CDR2 FNYEAQ. Trimming removed 5 bases from V and 1 base from J; junction bases left unmatched: 4. As DNA, the CDR3 is TGTGCCAGCAGCCGGGGACAGTTCCAAGAGACCCAGTACTTC. Its translation: CASSRGQFQETQYF.

This clone has just a few counts. Here the CDR3 reads CASSRQGARTDTQYF. The DNA of the CDR3 is TGTGCCAGCAGTCGCCAGGGGGCGCGAACAGATACGCAGTATTTT. The genes are TRBV27 and TRBJ2-3, with TRBD1 matching over 8 bases. There are 15 residues in the CDR3. CDR1 MNHEY and CDR2 SMNVEV come from the germline V gene (reference sequence). J lost 3 bases, V lost 5 bases, and 7 bases had no gene match.